A selection of T cell receptor beta chains follows, all from one sample in a study of cytomegalovirus exposure and HLA in healthy donors. The assay was immunoSEQ multiplex PCR, and TCRdb's table has in-frame clones only and misses some. In the table there are some 120,000 clones, over 60% of which are singletons. The specimen sequenced was PBMCs. The receptor set was obtained from a human donor in good health. Both conserved end residues are part of each CDR3. The order of the fields is CDR3 protein, CDR3 DNA, clone size, D gene, V gene, J gene. The D gene is left open where the match is weak. Part of the rows lack a size; the others show once, few, many or a class for expanded clones.

CDR3aa: CASSLGQGRGQPQHF
CDR3nt: TGTGCCAGCAGCTTGGGACAGGGACGAGGTCAGCCCCAGCATTTT
abundance: few
d_gene: TRBD1
v_gene: TRBV5-5
j_gene: TRBJ1-5

CDR3aa: CASGTGDSYEQYF
CDR3nt: TGCGCCAGTGGGACAGGGGATTCCTACGAGCAGTACTTC
abundance: .
d_gene: TRBD1
v_gene: TRBV5-1
j_gene: TRBJ2-7

CDR3aa: CASSQTGTGPYEQYF
CDR3nt: TGTGCCAGCAGCCAGACCGGGACAGGGCCCTACGAGCAGTACTTC
abundance: .
d_gene: TRBD1
v_gene: TRBV5-6
j_gene: TRBJ2-7

CDR3aa: CASSRTDRILSGANVLTF
CDR3nt: TGTGCCAGCAGCCGGACTGACCGAATTCTCTCTGGGGCCAACGTCCTGACTTTC
abundance: .
d_gene: .
v_gene: TRBV5-4
j_gene: TRBJ2-6

CDR3aa: CASSTTSGVRELFF
CDR3nt: TGTGCCAGCAGCACTACTAGCGGGGTCCGGGAGCTGTTTTTT
abundance: .
d_gene: TRBD2
v_gene: TRBV7-9
j_gene: TRBJ2-2

CDR3aa: CASRSQGAYNEQFF
CDR3nt: TGTGCCAGCAGGTCCCAGGGGGCTTACAATGAGCAGTTCTTC
abundance: .
d_gene: TRBD1
v_gene: TRBV6-5
j_gene: TRBJ2-1

CDR3aa: CASSPGLAAYNEQFF
CDR3nt: TGTGCCAGCAGCCCCGGACTAGCGGCCTACAATGAGCAGTTCTTC
abundance: .
d_gene: TRBD2
v_gene: TRBV11-2
j_gene: TRBJ2-1

CDR3aa: CASSLRGSWNEQFF
CDR3nt: TGTGCCAGTAGCCTTCGAGGAAGTTGGAATGAGCAGTTCTTC
abundance: once
d_gene: .
v_gene: TRBV19
j_gene: TRBJ2-1

CDR3aa: CSARGEDGYTF
CDR3nt: TGCAGCGCCCGGGGGGAAGATGGCTACACCTTC
abundance: few
d_gene: .
v_gene: TRBV29-1
j_gene: TRBJ1-2

CDR3aa: CASSPSPSYEQYF
CDR3nt: TGTGCCAGCAGCCCATCCCCCTCCTACGAGCAGTACTTC
abundance: .
d_gene: .
v_gene: TRBV6-1
j_gene: TRBJ2-7

CDR3aa: CASSEGLAFYNEQFF
CDR3nt: TGTGCCAGCAGTGAAGGACTAGCGTTCTACAATGAGCAGTTCTTC
abundance: .
d_gene: TRBD2
v_gene: TRBV6-1
j_gene: TRBJ2-1

CDR3aa: CASSQGWAGLHSGANVLTF
CDR3nt: TGTGCCAGCAGCCAAGGGTGGGCAGGCTTACACTCTGGGGCCAACGTCCTGACTTTC
abundance: once
d_gene: .
v_gene: TRBV4-2
j_gene: TRBJ2-6

CDR3aa: CASIEGQGANEQYF
CDR3nt: TGTGCCAGCATTGAAGGACAGGGGGCTAACGAGCAGTACTTC
abundance: .
d_gene: TRBD1
v_gene: TRBV2
j_gene: TRBJ2-7

CDR3aa: CASSPTRNTGELFF
CDR3nt: TGTGCCAGCAGTCCGACTAGGAACACCGGGGAGCTGTTTTTT
abundance: .
d_gene: .
v_gene: TRBV6-5
j_gene: TRBJ2-2

CDR3aa: CASSNPGREQYF
CDR3nt: TGCGCCAGCAGTAATCCTGGCCGCGAGCAGTACTTC
abundance: .
d_gene: .
v_gene: TRBV4-3
j_gene: TRBJ2-7

CDR3aa: CASSFSGAEAFF
CDR3nt: TGTGCCAGCAGCTTCTCGGGGGCTGAAGCTTTCTTT
abundance: .
d_gene: .
v_gene: TRBV5-4
j_gene: TRBJ1-1

CDR3aa: CASSGAGTGEETQYF
CDR3nt: TGTGCCAGCAGTGGGGCGGGGACAGGGGAAGAGACCCAGTACTTC
abundance: few
d_gene: TRBD1
v_gene: TRBV27
j_gene: TRBJ2-5

CDR3aa: CASSQDAWEWAEAFF
CDR3nt: TGTGCCAGCAGCCAAGATGCATGGGAGTGGGCTGAAGCTTTCTTT
abundance: .
d_gene: .
v_gene: TRBV14
j_gene: TRBJ1-1

CDR3aa: CASSSQGRPEAFF
CDR3nt: TGTGCCAGCAGTTCCCAGGGAAGGCCTGAAGCTTTCTTT
abundance: .
d_gene: .
v_gene: TRBV27
j_gene: TRBJ1-1

CDR3aa: CAISDGGERAFF
CDR3nt: TGTGCCATCAGTGATGGGGGGGAGCGGGCTTTCTTT
abundance: .
d_gene: .
v_gene: TRBV10-3
j_gene: TRBJ1-1

CDR3aa: CASTSGLFKAFF
CDR3nt: TGTGCCAGCACATCGGGACTTTTCAAAGCTTTCTTT
abundance: few
d_gene: .
v_gene: TRBV6-1
j_gene: TRBJ1-1

CDR3aa: CASTSGLADYEQYF
CDR3nt: TGTGCCAGCACCTCGGGACTAGCGGACTACGAGCAGTACTTC
abundance: .
d_gene: TRBD2
v_gene: TRBV28
j_gene: TRBJ2-7

CDR3aa: CASRGPANTEAFF
CDR3nt: TGTGCCAGCAGGGGGCCAGCGAACACTGAAGCTTTCTTT
abundance: .
d_gene: .
v_gene: TRBV6-5
j_gene: TRBJ1-1

CDR3aa: CASSFVSSGTYEQYF
CDR3nt: TGTGCCAGCAGCTTCGTGTCTAGCGGGACCTACGAGCAGTACTTC
abundance: few
d_gene: TRBD2
v_gene: TRBV5-4
j_gene: TRBJ2-7

CDR3aa: CASSLDRTGGYEQYF
CDR3nt: TGTGCCAGCAGCTTGGATAGGACAGGGGGCTACGAGCAGTACTTC
abundance: .
d_gene: TRBD1
v_gene: TRBV5-8
j_gene: TRBJ2-7

CDR3aa: CASSLAPGQKNSSYEQYF
CDR3nt: TGTGCCAGCAGCCTGGCCCCGGGACAGAAAAACAGCTCCTACGAGCAGTACTTC
abundance: .
d_gene: TRBD1
v_gene: TRBV5-6
j_gene: TRBJ2-7

CDR3aa: CASSHHYGGYTF
CDR3nt: TGCGCCAGCAGCCACCACTACGGGGGCTACACCTTC
abundance: .
d_gene: .
v_gene: TRBV4-1
j_gene: TRBJ1-2

CDR3aa: CASSLDRGRAFF
CDR3nt: TGTGCCAGCAGTCTTGACAGGGGAAGGGCTTTCTTT
abundance: .
d_gene: TRBD1
v_gene: TRBV6-6
j_gene: TRBJ1-1

CDR3aa: CASSVGGGGERTEAFF
CDR3nt: TGTGCCAGCAGCGTAGGTGGGGGAGGCGAGCGCACTGAAGCTTTCTTT
abundance: .
d_gene: .
v_gene: TRBV9
j_gene: TRBJ1-1

CDR3aa: CASSLAASGVAQYF
CDR3nt: TGTGCCAGCAGCTTAGCCGCGAGCGGGGTTGCGCAGTATTTT
abundance: once
d_gene: TRBD2
v_gene: TRBV7-2
j_gene: TRBJ2-3

CDR3aa: CASSLVLGLAGQADTQYF
CDR3nt: TGTGCCAGCAGCTTGGTACTGGGACTAGCGGGGCAGGCAGATACGCAGTATTTT
abundance: .
d_gene: TRBD2
v_gene: TRBV5-6
j_gene: TRBJ2-3

CDR3aa: CASSLLQGHYTGELFF
CDR3nt: TGTGCCAGCAGCTTGTTACAGGGGCATTACACCGGGGAGCTGTTTTTT
abundance: .
d_gene: TRBD1
v_gene: TRBV5-8
j_gene: TRBJ2-2

CDR3aa: CATSRGVRGLVTGELFF
CDR3nt: TGTGCCACCAGCAGAGGGGTTAGGGGACTGGTCACCGGGGAGCTGTTTTTT
abundance: .
d_gene: .
v_gene: TRBV15
j_gene: TRBJ2-2

CDR3aa: CASSQARQGAGYNEQFF
CDR3nt: TGCGCCAGCAGCCAAGCGCGCCAGGGGGCAGGCTACAATGAGCAGTTCTTC
abundance: .
d_gene: TRBD1
v_gene: TRBV4-1
j_gene: TRBJ2-1

CDR3aa: CASRRDRNRSGNTIYF
CDR3nt: TGCGCCAGCCGCCGCGACAGAAACCGCTCTGGAAACACCATATATTTT
abundance: .
d_gene: .
v_gene: TRBV4-1
j_gene: TRBJ1-3

CDR3aa: CASSYGQNYGYTF
CDR3nt: TGTGCCAGCAGTTACGGACAAAATTATGGCTACACCTTC
abundance: once
d_gene: .
v_gene: TRBV6-6
j_gene: TRBJ1-2

CDR3aa: CASSQVSQGNEKLFF
CDR3nt: TGTGCCAGCAGCCAAGTCTCACAGGGTAATGAAAAACTGTTTTTT
abundance: .
d_gene: .
v_gene: TRBV4-2
j_gene: TRBJ1-4

CDR3aa: CAITGHEDQPQHF
CDR3nt: TGTGCCATCACCGGACACGAGGATCAGCCCCAGCATTTT
abundance: .
d_gene: .
v_gene: TRBV6-5
j_gene: TRBJ1-5

CDR3aa: CSSSLSRGGYTF
CDR3nt: TGTTCCAGCAGCTTATCCCGAGGTGGCTACACCTTC
abundance: .
d_gene: .
v_gene: TRBV7-9
j_gene: TRBJ1-2

CDR3aa: CASSPTAGETQYF
CDR3nt: TGCGCCAGCAGCCCGACTGCAGGGGAGACCCAGTACTTC
abundance: .
d_gene: .
v_gene: TRBV5-1
j_gene: TRBJ2-5

CDR3aa: CASSPSGRIEYNEQFF
CDR3nt: TGTGCCAGCTCACCTAGCGGAAGGATCGAATACAATGAGCAGTTCTTC
abundance: .
d_gene: .
v_gene: TRBV18
j_gene: TRBJ2-1

CDR3aa: CSVTPGFGGFTEAFF
CDR3nt: TGCAGCGTCACCCCCGGGTTCGGAGGCTTCACTGAAGCTTTCTTT
abundance: .
d_gene: .
v_gene: TRBV29-1
j_gene: TRBJ1-1

CDR3aa: CSGQGEVNTQYF
CDR3nt: TGCAGCGGACAGGGGGAAGTGAATACGCAGTATTTT
abundance: .
d_gene: TRBD1
v_gene: TRBV29-1
j_gene: TRBJ2-3

CDR3aa: CSASRNTEAFF
CDR3nt: TGCAGTGCGTCTCGGAACACTGAAGCTTTCTTT
abundance: .
d_gene: .
v_gene: TRBV20-1
j_gene: TRBJ1-1

CDR3aa: CASSSDRYNEQFF
CDR3nt: TGTGCTAGCAGCTCGGACAGATACAATGAGCAGTTCTTC
abundance: .
d_gene: .
v_gene: TRBV7-9
j_gene: TRBJ2-1

CDR3aa: CASRDSEDGELFF
CDR3nt: TGTGCCAGCAGGGACAGCGAGGACGGGGAGCTGTTTTTT
abundance: .
d_gene: .
v_gene: TRBV2
j_gene: TRBJ2-2

CDR3aa: CASSYSNPGKRGYTF
CDR3nt: TGTGCCAGCAGTTACTCGAATCCGGGGAAGAGAGGCTACACCTTC
abundance: few
d_gene: .
v_gene: TRBV6-5
j_gene: TRBJ1-2

CDR3aa: CASSGGQINEQFF
CDR3nt: TGTGCCAGTTCTGGGGGCCAGATAAATGAGCAGTTCTTC
abundance: .
d_gene: .
v_gene: TRBV10-3
j_gene: TRBJ2-1

CDR3aa: CASSSWTGADTQYF
CDR3nt: TGTGCCAGCAGTTCCTGGACAGGGGCAGATACGCAGTATTTT
abundance: .
d_gene: TRBD1
v_gene: TRBV6-5
j_gene: TRBJ2-3

CDR3aa: CASIQQVFGNTIYF
CDR3nt: TGTGCCAGCATCCAACAGGTTTTCGGAAACACCATATATTTT
abundance: .
d_gene: .
v_gene: TRBV2
j_gene: TRBJ1-3

CDR3aa: CASGPRGAEILQYF
CDR3nt: TGTGCTAGTGGTCCCCGGGGAGCCGAGATATTGCAGTACTTC
abundance: .
d_gene: .
v_gene: TRBV12-5
j_gene: TRBJ2-7

CDR3aa: CASSWGLAGQETQYF
CDR3nt: TGTGCCAGCAGCTGGGGACTAGCGGGGCAAGAGACCCAGTACTTC
abundance: .
d_gene: TRBD2
v_gene: TRBV5-4
j_gene: TRBJ2-5

CDR3aa: CASSRTGGETYEQYF
CDR3nt: TGTGCCAGCAGCAGGACAGGGGGCGAAACCTACGAGCAGTACTTC
abundance: .
d_gene: TRBD1
v_gene: TRBV5-4
j_gene: TRBJ2-7

CDR3aa: CASRHRGGFGNTIYF
CDR3nt: TGTGCCAGCAGACACCGGGGTGGTTTTGGAAACACCATATATTTT
abundance: .
d_gene: .
v_gene: TRBV6-5
j_gene: TRBJ1-3